A selection of T cell receptor beta chains follows, all from one sample in a study of neoadjuvant nivolumab and ipilimumab in lung cancer. Assay used: immunoSEQ multiplex PCR; TCRdb lists only in-frame clones, some missing. The sample yields around 19,000 clones, around 86% seen once. Specimen: peripheral blood, collected before neoadjuvant nivolumab, alone or with ipilimumab. The receptors stem from an adult with non-small cell lung cancer. CDR3s include the opening cysteine and the closing phenylalanine or tryptophan. Each record gives: CDR3 DNA, CDR3 protein, clone size, V gene, D gene, J gene. The D gene is left open where the match is weak. Rows may omit the clone size; those that give it use once, few, many or a size class.

TGTGCCAGCAAGAAAGGACAGGGGGGTCTCGAGCAGTACTTC,CASKKGQGGLEQYF,NA,TRBV27,TRBD1,TRBJ2-7
TGCGCCAGCAGCCAAGGACTAGCGGTAGAGACCCAGTACTTC,CASSQGLAVETQYF,NA,TRBV4-1,TRBD2,TRBJ2-5
TGTGCCAGCAGTCTCAAACCTGCTAGCGGGAGGGCAGATACGCAGTATTTT,CASSLKPASGRADTQYF,NA,TRBV9,TRBD2,TRBJ2-3
TGCGCCAGCAGTGTCGGGGAAAATCAGCCCCAGCATTTT,CASSVGENQPQHF,NA,TRBV10-2,NA,TRBJ1-5
TGTGCCAGCAGTGAAGGGAGCGGGAGCTACGAGCAGTACTTC,CASSEGSGSYEQYF,NA,TRBV6-1,TRBD2,TRBJ2-7
TGTGCCTGGAGTTCGGGTCCGAACACCGGGGAGCTGTTTTTT,CAWSSGPNTGELFF,NA,TRBV30,NA,TRBJ2-2
TGCGCCAGCAGCCACCCCGGGAGAAACGAGCAGTACTTC,CASSHPGRNEQYF,once,TRBV4-1,NA,TRBJ2-7
TGTGCCATCAGTCGGACAGGGGAGGCCTCCTACAATGAGCAGTTCTTC,CAISRTGEASYNEQFF,NA,TRBV10-3,TRBD1,TRBJ2-1
TGTGCCAGCAGTGAATTGGTCGGGGAGCTGTTTTTT,CASSELVGELFF,NA,TRBV25-1,NA,TRBJ2-2
TGTGCCAGCAGCATGGACAGGGTGAACTATGGCTACACCTTC,CASSMDRVNYGYTF,NA,TRBV7-2,TRBD1,TRBJ1-2
TGTGCCTGGGGTCGGCAACCGAACACTGAAGCTTTCTTT,CAWGRQPNTEAFF,NA,TRBV30,NA,TRBJ1-1
TGTGCCAGCAGCTTGGTGGGTTCACACAATGAGCAGTTCTTC,CASSLVGSHNEQFF,NA,TRBV5-4,NA,TRBJ2-1
TGTGCCAGCAGCCAGGGGGCTAGCGGGGTGGCCTACGAGCAGTACTTC,CASSQGASGVAYEQYF,NA,TRBV5-4,NA,TRBJ2-7
TGTGCCAGCTCCTCCTCGGGGGGGAACACTGAAGCTTTCTTT,CASSSSGGNTEAFF,NA,TRBV18,NA,TRBJ1-1
TGTGCCAGCAGCTTGGGAGAGGGAATAAACATTCAGTACTTC,CASSLGEGINIQYF,NA,TRBV5-5,NA,TRBJ2-4
TGTGCCAGTAGGGCTAGCGGGGCCACAGATACGCAGTATTTT,CASRASGATDTQYF,NA,TRBV19,TRBD2,TRBJ2-3
TGTGCCAGCAGTTTAAGAATGGGCAATCAGCCCCAGCATTTT,CASSLRMGNQPQHF,NA,TRBV27,NA,TRBJ1-5
TGTGCCAGCTCACCAGGGACCACAGGAGAAGCTTTCTTT,CASSPGTTGEAFF,NA,TRBV18,NA,TRBJ1-1
TGTGCCAGCAGGCTCGACAGGAATGACTACGAGCAGTACTTC,CASRLDRNDYEQYF,NA,TRBV2,NA,TRBJ2-7
TGTGCCAGCAGCTTGGGCAGCTCCTACGAGCAGTACTTC,CASSLGSSYEQYF,NA,TRBV5-6,NA,TRBJ2-7
TGTGCCTGGAGTGTTCGTAATGCGGGAGGGCCTGGGTCCAATGAGCAGTTCTTC,CAWSVRNAGGPGSNEQFF,NA,TRBV30,TRBD2,TRBJ2-1
TGCAGTGCTATGGAGACCCAGTACTTC,CSAMETQYF,NA,TRBV20-1,NA,TRBJ2-5
TGTGCCAGCACCTCCCGGACAGGGGGTCTGTACGAGCAGTACTTC,CASTSRTGGLYEQYF,NA,TRBV7-2,TRBD1,TRBJ2-7
TGTGCCTGGAGTGCCCCTCGAATACTAGCGGGAGGGATAATGGAGCAGTTCTTC,CAWSAPRILAGGIMEQFF,NA,TRBV30,TRBD2,TRBJ2-1